In this sample, the clone carrying this T cell receptor beta chain turned up a few times. What it binds is not known. This sample is part of a study of graft-versus-host responses after intestinal transplantation. Germline CDR1 reads SGHVS; CDR2 reads FQNEAQ. CDR3 size: 13 residues. V was trimmed by 8 bases and J by 4 bases, leaving 13 bases between them. The method was immunoSEQ multiplex PCR; TCRdb's version includes in-frame clones alone and lacks a portion of them. Here the sample spans some 87,000 clones, 85% to 95% being singletons. This TCR was recovered from a human donor who was the organ donor for an intestinal transplant. The chain employs TRBV7-8 and TRBJ2-3; D might be TRBD2 (5 bases). Sequenced material: unstimulated CD8+ T cells sorted from spleen or lymph node cells, taken before transplant. The CDR3 region has the DNA TGTGCCAGCTCCCCCCAGAGGGCAGATACGCAGTATTTT. This translates into CASSPQRADTQYF.